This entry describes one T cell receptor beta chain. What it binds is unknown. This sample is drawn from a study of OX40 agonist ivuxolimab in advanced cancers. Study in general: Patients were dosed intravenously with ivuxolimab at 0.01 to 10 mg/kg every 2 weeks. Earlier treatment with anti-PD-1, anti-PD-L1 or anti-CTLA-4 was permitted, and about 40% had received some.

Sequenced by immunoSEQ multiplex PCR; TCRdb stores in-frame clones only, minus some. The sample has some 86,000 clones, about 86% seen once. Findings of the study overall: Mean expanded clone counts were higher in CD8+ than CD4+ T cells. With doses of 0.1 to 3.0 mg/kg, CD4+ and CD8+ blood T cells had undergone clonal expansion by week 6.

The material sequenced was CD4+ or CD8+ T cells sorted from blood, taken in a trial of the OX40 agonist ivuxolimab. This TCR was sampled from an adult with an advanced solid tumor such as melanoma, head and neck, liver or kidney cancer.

CDR3 residues: CASSTMGGRAGSEAFF. The CDR3 DNA reads as TGTGCCAGCTCCACCATGGGGGGGAGGGCTGGGTCTGAAGCTTTCTTT. The rearrangement joins TRBV19 to TRBJ1-1; D might be TRBD1 (5 bases). Trimming pared 9 bases from V and 6 bases from J, leaving 26 bases between. The CDR3 sequence is 16 residues long. From germline, CDR1 is LNHDA and CDR2 SQIVND (reference sequence).